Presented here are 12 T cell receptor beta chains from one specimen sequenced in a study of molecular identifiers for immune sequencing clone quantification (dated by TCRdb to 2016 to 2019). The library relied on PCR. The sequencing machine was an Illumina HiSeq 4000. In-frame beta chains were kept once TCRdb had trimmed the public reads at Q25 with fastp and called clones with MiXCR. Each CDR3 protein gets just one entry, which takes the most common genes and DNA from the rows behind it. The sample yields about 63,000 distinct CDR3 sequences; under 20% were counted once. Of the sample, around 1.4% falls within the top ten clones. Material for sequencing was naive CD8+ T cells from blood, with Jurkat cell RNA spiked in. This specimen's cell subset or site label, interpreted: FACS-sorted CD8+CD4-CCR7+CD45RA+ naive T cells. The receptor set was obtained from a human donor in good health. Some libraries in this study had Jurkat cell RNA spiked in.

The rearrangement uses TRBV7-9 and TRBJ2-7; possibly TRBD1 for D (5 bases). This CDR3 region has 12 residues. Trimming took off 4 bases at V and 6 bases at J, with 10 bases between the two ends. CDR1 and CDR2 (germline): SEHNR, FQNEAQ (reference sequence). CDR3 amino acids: CASSSDSCEQYF. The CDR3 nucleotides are TGTGCCAGCAGCTCTGACAGCTGCGAGCAGTACTTC.

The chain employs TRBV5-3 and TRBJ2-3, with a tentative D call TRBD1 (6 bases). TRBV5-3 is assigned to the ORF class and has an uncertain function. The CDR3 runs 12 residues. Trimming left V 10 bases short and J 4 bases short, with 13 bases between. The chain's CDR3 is CADRLNSDTQYF. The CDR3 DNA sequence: TGTGCCGACAGGCTGAACTCAGATACGCAGTATTTT.

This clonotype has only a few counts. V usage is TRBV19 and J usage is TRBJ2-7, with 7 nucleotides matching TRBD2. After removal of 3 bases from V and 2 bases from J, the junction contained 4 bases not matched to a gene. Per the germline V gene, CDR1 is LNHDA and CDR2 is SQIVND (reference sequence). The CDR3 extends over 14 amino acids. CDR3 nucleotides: TGTGCCAGTAGTATGAGCGGGATGCCCTACGAGCAGTACTTC. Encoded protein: CASSMSGMPYEQYF.

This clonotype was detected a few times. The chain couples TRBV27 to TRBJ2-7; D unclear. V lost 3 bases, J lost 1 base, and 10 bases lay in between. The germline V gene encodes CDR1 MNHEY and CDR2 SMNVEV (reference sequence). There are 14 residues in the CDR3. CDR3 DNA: TGTGCCAGCAGTTTCGCCCCGGTTTCCTACGAGCAGTACTTC. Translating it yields CASSFAPVSYEQYF.

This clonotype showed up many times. CDR3 sequence (DNA): TGTGCCAGCAGCTTACGTAGACAGGCATACTCTGGGGCCAACGTCCTGACTTTC. This translates into CASSLRRQAYSGANVLTF. V is TRBV7-2 and J is TRBJ2-6, with D perhaps TRBD1 (6 bases). Trimming took 2 bases from V and 0 from J, leaving 14 bases between them. CDR1 is SGHTA and CDR2 is FQGNSA in the germline V gene. The CDR3 is made up of 18 amino acids.

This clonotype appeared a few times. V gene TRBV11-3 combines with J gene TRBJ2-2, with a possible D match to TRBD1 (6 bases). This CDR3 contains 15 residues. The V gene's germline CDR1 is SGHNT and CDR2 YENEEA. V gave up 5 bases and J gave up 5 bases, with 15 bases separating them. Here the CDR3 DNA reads TGTGCCAGCAGCCGAGAGTACAGGGAGACCGGGGAGCTGTTTTTT. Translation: CASSREYRETGELFF.

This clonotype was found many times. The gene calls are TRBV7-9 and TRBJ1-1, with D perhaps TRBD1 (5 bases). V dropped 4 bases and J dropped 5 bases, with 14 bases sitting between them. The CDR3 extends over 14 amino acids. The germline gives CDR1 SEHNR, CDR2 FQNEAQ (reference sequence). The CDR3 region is CASSSPLRETEAFF. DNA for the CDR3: TGTGCCAGCAGCTCGCCCCTCAGGGAGACTGAAGCTTTCTTT.

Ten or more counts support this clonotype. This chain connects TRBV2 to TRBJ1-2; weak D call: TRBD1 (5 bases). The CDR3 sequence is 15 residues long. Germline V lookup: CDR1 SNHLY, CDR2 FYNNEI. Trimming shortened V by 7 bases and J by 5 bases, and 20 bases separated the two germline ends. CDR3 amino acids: CASMTEGHGIYGYTF. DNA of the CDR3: TGTGCCAGCATGACCGAGGGGCACGGGATTTATGGCTACACCTTC.

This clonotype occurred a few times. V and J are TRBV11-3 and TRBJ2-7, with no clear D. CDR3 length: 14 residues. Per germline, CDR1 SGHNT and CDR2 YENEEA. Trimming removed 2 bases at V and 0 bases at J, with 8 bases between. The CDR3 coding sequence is TGTGCCAGCAGCTTACTCCTGGACTCCTACGAGCAGTACTTC. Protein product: CASSLLLDSYEQYF.

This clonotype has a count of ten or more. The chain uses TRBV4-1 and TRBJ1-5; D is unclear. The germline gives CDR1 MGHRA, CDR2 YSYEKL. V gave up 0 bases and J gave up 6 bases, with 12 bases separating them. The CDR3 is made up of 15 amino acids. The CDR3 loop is CASSQDRAGGQPQHF. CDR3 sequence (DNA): TGCGCCAGCAGCCAAGATCGGGCGGGAGGTCAGCCCCAGCATTTT.

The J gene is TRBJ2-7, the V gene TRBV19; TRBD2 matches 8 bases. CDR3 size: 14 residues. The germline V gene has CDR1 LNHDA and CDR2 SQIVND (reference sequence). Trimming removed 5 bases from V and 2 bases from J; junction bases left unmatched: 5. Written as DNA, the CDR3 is TGTGCCAGTAGTGAGCGGGAGAGGCCCTACGAGCAGTACTTC. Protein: CASSERERPYEQYF.

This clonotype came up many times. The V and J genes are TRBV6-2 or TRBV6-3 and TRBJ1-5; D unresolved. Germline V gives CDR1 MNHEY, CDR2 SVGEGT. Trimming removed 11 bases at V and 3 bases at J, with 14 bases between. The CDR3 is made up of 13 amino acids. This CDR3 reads CAAVGSTNQPQHF. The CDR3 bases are TGTGCCGCGGTGGGATCTACCAATCAGCCCCAGCATTTT.